This TCR beta chain was documented in a study of vaccination and CD4 T cells after COVID-19. Across the whole study: SARS-CoV-2, HCoV-NL63, HCoV-OC43 and HCoV-229E supplied the overlapping spike peptides used to stimulate cells.

As to this clonotype: Its antigen is not identified.

Between the trimmed V and J ends, which lost 6 bases and 6 bases, there was a span of 15 bases. This CDR3 is 12 amino acids long. Germline lookup yields CDR1 DFQATT and CDR2 SNEGSKA (reference sequence). Sequencing of cultured CD4+ T cell DNA used the Oncomine TCR Beta short-read assay. TCRdb re-analysed the PCR reads in MiXCR, keeping a single row per CDR3 protein. The table has 15,000 to 20,000 distinct CDR3 sequences, 61% seen once. Treatment meaning: roughly 10-day PBMC culture with coronavirus spike peptide pools or control peptides (ViraFEST assay). It was with 9 to 10 IU/ml IL-2 and around 10 ug/ml peptide pools that two million PBMCs per well were cultured.

The sequencing sample was made of CD4+ T cells from blood, cultured in vitro. The origin of this receptor is a human donor who had recovered from COVID-19. V is TRBV20-1 and J is TRBJ2-7, with D perhaps matching TRBD1 or TRBD2 (5 bases each). The CDR3 DNA sequence: TGCAGTGCCCGGGTCCGGGGCGGCGAGCAGTACTTC. Residues: CSARVRGGEQYF.